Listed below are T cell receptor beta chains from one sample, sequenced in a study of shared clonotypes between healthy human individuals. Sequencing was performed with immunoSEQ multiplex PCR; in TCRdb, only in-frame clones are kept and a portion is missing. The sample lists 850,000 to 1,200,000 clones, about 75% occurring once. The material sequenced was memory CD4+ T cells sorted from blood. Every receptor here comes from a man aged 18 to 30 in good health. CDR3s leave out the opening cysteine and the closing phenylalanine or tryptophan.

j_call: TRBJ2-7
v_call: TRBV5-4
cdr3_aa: ASSWAGTRGGYEQY

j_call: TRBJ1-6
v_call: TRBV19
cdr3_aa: ASTPGGPRHSPLH

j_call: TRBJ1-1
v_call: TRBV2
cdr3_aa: ASAGQGRNTEAF

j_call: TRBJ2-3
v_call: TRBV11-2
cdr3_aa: ASSSTSGANTQY

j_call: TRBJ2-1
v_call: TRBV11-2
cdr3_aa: ASSLLVGVRNEQF

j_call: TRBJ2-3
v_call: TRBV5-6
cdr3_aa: ASSPQGREGRDTQY

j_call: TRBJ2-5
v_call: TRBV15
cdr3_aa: ATSREQTSGGQTQY

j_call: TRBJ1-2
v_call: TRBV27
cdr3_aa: ASSSLYSTGGEDGYT

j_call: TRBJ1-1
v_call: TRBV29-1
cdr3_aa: SGSLLGGWGSEAF

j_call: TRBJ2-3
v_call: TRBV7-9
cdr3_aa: ASSLGASGRSSTDTQY

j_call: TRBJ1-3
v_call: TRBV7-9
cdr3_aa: ASSLQVSSGNTIY

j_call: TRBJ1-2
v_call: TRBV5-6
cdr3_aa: ASSPLGQGISYGYT

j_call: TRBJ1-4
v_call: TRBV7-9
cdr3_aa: ASSPGLLNEKLF

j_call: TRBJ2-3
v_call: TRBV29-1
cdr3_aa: SGGLGADTQY

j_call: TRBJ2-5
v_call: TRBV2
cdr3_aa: ASSESGKTQY

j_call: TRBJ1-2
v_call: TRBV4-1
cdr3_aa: ASSQEGWAWGTGYT

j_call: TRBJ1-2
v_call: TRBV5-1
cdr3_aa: ASSLRQEDRGEDSVNYGYT

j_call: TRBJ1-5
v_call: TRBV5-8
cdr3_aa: ASSYSTDQPQH

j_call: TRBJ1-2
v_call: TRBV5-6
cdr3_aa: ASSSLSNYGYT

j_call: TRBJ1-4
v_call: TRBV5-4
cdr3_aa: ASSLGLSNEKLF

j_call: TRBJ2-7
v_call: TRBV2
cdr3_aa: ASSGGGSLIYEQY

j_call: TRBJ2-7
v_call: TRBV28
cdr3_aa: ASSYRRGAYEQY

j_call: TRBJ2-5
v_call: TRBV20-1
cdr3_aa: SARGGWTQY

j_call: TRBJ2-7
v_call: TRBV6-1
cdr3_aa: ASQGEYEQY

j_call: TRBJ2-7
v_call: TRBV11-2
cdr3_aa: ASSPGQGNYEQY

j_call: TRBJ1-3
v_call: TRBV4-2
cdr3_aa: ASSRGVSGNTIY

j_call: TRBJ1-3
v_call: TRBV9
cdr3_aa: ASSQGFLPSGNTIY

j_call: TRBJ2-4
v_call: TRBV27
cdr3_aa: ASSSPARSKNIQY

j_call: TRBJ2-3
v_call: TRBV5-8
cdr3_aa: ASSPRVRGTDTQY

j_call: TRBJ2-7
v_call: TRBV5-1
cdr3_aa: ASSLEGGTGSYEQY

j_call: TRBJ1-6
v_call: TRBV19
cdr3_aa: ASSITTGTNNSPLH

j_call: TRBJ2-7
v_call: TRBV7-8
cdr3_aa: ASRVDSYYEQY

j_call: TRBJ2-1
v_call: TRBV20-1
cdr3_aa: SAALIGAQF

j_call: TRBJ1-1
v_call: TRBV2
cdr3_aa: ASKVTGGVKAEAF

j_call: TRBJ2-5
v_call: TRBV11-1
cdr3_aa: ASSLGEGETQY

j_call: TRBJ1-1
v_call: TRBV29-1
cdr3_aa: SAEVGPEAF

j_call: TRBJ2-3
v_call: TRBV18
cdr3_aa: ASSPPGLRADTQY

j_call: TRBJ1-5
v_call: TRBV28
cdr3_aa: ASRPKNRRQGQYNQPQH

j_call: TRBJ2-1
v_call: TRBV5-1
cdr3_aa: ASSLAGLAGVESLF

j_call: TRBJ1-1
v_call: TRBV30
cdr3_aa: AGAQRDTEAF

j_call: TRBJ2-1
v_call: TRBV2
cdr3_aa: ASSRDSLGEQF

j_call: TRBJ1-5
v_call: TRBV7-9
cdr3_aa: ASSLGGRNQPQH

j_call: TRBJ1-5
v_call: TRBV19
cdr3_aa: ASGTQGPQPQH

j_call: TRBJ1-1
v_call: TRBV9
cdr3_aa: ASSVTAGTGNTEAF

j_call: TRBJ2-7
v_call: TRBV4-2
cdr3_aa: ASSQEKGTIYEQY

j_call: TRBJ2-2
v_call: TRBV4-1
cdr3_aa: ASTPSGRDTGELF

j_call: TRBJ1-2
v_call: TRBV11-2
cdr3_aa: ASSPTSVANYGYT

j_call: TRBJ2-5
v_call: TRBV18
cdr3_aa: ASSPSGIQETQY

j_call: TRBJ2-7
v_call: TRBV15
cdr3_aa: ATSRDRSLTGEQY

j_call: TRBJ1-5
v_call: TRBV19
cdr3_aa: ASSKSGPLSQH

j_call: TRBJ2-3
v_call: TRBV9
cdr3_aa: ASSFQGLARTDTQY

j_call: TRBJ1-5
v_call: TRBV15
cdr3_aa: ATSLAGVSNQPQH

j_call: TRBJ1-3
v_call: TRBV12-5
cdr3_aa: ASGLVPPGNTIY

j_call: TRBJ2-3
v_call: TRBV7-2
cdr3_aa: ASSIRDYSTDTQY

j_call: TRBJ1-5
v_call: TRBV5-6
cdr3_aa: ASSLTPHQPQH

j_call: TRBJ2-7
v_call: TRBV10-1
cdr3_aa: ASSESGGGSSYEQY

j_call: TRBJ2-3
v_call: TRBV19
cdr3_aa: ASSSLAEDTQY

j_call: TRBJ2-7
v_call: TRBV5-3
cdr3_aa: ARSLPFHRPPAAYEQY

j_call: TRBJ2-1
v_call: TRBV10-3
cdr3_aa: AISESRTSDDEQF